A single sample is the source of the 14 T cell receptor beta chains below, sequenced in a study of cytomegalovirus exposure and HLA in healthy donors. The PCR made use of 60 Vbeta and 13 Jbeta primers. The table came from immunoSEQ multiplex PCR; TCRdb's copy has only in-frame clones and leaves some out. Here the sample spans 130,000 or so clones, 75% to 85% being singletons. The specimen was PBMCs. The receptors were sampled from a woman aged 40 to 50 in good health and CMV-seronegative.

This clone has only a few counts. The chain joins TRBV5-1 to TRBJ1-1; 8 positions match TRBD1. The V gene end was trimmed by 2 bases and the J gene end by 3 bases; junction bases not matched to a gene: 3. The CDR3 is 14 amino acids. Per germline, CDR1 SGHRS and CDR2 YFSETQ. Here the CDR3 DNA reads TGCGCCAGCAGCTTCAGGGGGCTCGACACTGAAGCTTTCTTT. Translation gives CASSFRGLDTEAFF.

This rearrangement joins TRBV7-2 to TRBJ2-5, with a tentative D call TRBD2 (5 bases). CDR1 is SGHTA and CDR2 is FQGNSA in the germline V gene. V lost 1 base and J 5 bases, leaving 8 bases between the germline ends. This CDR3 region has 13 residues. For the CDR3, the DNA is TGTGCCAGCAGCTTAGTTTCGGGGGAGACCCAGTACTTC. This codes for CASSLVSGETQYF.

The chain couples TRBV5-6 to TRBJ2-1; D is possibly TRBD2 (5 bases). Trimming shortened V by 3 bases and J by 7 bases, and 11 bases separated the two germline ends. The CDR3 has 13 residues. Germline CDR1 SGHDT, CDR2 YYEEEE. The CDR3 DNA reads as TGTGCCAGCAGCTCGGGGTTTAGGAATGAGCAGTTCTTC. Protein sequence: CASSSGFRNEQFF.

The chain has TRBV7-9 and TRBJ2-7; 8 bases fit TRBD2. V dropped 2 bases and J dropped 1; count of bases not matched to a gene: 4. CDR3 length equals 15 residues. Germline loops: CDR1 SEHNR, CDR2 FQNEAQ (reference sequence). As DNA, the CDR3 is TGTGCCAGCAGCTTATACGGCGGGGGGTCCTACGAGCAGTACTTC. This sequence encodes CASSLYGGGSYEQYF.

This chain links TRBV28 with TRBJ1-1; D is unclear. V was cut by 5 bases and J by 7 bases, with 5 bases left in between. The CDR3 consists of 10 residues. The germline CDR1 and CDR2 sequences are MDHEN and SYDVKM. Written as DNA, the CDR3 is TGTGCCAGCAGTGGTAGTGAAGCTTTCTTT. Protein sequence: CASSGSEAFF.

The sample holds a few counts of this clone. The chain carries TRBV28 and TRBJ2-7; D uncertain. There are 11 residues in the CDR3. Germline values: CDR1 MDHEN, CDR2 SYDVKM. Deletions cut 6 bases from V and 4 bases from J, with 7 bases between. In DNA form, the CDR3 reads TGTGCCAGCAGGGCAAAGTACGAGCAGTACTTC. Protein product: CASRAKYEQYF.

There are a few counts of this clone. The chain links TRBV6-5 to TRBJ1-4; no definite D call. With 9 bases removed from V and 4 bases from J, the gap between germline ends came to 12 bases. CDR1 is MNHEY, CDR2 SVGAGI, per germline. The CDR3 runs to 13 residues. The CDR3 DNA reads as TGTGCCAGTTCTGTCTCGGGTAATGAAAAACTGTTTTTT. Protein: CASSVSGNEKLFF.

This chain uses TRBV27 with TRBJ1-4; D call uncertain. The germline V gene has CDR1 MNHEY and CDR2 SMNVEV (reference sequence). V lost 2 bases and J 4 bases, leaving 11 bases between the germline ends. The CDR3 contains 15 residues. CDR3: CASSLELGSNEKLFF. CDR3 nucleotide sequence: TGTGCCAGCAGTTTAGAGCTCGGGAGTAATGAAAAACTGTTTTTT.

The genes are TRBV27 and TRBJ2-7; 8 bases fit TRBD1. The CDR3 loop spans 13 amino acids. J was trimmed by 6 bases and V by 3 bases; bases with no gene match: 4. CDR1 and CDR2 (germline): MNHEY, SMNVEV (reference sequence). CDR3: CASSLAGGREQYF. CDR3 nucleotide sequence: TGTGCCAGCAGTTTGGCAGGGGGCCGCGAGCAGTACTTC.

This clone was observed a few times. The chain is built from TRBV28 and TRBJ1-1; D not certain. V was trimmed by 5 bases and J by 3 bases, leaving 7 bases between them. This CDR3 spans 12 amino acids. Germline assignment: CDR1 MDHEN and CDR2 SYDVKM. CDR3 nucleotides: TGTGCCAGCAGTGTTACTTACACTGAAGCTTTCTTT. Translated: CASSVTYTEAFF.

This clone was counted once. The DNA of the CDR3 is TGTGCCAGCAGCCCCCCCGACAGGGGTCGGAATTCACCCCTCCACTTT. Translation: CASSPPDRGRNSPLHF. The chain joins TRBV2 to TRBJ1-6, with TRBD1 matching 8 bases. CDR3 length: 16 amino acids. The V gene's germline CDR1 is SNHLY and CDR2 FYNNEI. Unmatched junction bases numbered 11, after V lost 6 bases and J lost 7 bases. The full variable domain, in which reference TRBV2 and TRBJ1-6 provide the parts outside the CDR3, is EPEVTQTPSHQVTQMGQEVILRCVPISNHLYFYWYRQILGQKVEFLVSFYNNEISEKSEIFDDQFSVERPDGSNFTLKIRSTKLEDSAMYFCASSPPDRGRNSPLHFGNGTRLTVT.

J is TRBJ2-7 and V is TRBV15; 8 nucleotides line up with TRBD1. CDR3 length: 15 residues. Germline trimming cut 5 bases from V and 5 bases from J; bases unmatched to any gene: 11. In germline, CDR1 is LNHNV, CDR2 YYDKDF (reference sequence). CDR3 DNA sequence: TGTGCCACCAGCCGGCCCGGGACAGGTTCTAACGAGCAGTACTTC. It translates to CATSRPGTGSNEQYF.

This CDR3 reads CASSLVGVDTEAFF. The CDR3, as DNA: TGTGCCAGCAGCTTGGTCGGGGTGGACACTGAAGCTTTCTTT. This rearrangement joins TRBV5-4 to TRBJ1-1; D not resolved. Germline lookup yields CDR1 SGHNT and CDR2 YYREEE (reference sequence). The CDR3 runs 14 residues. V lost 0 bases and J 3 bases, leaving 9 bases between the germline ends.

This CDR3 reads CSVLKDSKETQYF. In DNA, the CDR3 is TGCAGCGTCCTGAAGGACTCCAAGGAGACCCAGTACTTC. The chain is built from TRBV29-1 and TRBJ2-5; tentatively, D is TRBD2 (5 bases). V lost 6 bases, J lost 5 bases, and 16 bases lay in between. Looked up from germline, CDR1 is SQVTM and CDR2 is ANQGSEA. This CDR3 has 13 amino acids.